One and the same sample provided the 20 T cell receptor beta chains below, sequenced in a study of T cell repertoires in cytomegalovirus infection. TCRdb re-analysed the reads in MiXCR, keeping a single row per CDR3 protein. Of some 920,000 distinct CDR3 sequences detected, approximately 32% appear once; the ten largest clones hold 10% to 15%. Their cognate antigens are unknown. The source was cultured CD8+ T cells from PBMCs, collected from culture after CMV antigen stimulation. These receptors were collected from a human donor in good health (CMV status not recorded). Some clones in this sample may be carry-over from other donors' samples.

This chain's CDR3 is CASSLTTGQGYGGELFF. The CDR3 DNA reads as TGTGCCAGCAGTCTGACGACCGGACAGGGCTACGGCGGGGAGCTGTTTTTT. This chain links TRBV4-2 with TRBJ2-2; 8 nucleotides line up with TRBD1. The CDR3 runs 17 residues. Trimming took 6 bases from V and 7 from J; bases not matched to a gene: 16. CDR1 LGHNA and CDR2 YNFKEQ come from the germline V gene.

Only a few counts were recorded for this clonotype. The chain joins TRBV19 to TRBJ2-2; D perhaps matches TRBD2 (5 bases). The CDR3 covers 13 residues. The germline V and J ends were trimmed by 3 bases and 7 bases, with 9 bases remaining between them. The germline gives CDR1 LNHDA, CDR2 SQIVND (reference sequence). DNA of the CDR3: TGTGCCAGTAGTATCGGGAACTTCGGGGAGCTGTTTTTT. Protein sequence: CASSIGNFGELFF. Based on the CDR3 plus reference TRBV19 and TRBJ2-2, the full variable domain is DGGITQSPKYLFRKEGQNVTLSCEQNLNHDAMYWYRQDPGQGLRLIYYSQIVNDFQKGDIAEGYSVSREKKESFPLTVTSAQKNPTAFYLCASSIGNFGELFFGEGSRLTVL.

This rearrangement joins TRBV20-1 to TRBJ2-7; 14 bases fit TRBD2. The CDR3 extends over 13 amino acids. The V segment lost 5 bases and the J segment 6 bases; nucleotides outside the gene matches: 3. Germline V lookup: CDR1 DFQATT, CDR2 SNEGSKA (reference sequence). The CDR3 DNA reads TGCAGTGCTGGGACTAGCGGGAGAGTCGAGCAGTACTTC. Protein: CSAGTSGRVEQYF.

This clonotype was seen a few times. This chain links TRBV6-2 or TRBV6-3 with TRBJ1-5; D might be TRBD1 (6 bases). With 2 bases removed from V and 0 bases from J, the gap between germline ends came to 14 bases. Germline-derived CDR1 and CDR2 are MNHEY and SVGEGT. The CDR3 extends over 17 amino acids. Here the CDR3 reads CASSYTTGHYSNQPQHF. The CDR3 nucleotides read TGTGCCAGCAGTTACACTACAGGGCATTATAGCAATCAGCCCCAGCATTTT.

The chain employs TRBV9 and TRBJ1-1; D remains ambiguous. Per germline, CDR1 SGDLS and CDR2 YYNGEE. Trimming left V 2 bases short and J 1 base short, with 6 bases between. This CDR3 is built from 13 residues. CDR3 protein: CASSVLQNTEAFF. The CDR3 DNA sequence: TGTGCCAGCAGCGTTCTCCAGAACACTGAAGCTTTCTTT.

The DNA for the CDR3 is TGTGCCAGCAAATCGGTCGGGCGACAAGAGACCCAGTACTTC. Its translation: CASKSVGRQETQYF. This chain uses TRBV2 with TRBJ2-5; D remains unclear. Trimming took 7 bases from V and 2 from J, leaving 14 bases between them. Germline-derived CDR1 and CDR2 are SNHLY and FYNNEI. CDR3 length equals 14 residues.

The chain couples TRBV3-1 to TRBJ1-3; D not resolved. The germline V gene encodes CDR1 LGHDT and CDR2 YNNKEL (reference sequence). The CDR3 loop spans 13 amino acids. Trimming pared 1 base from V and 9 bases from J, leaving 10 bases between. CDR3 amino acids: CASSQGPWGTIYF. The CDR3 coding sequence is TGTGCCAGCAGCCAAGGGCCGTGGGGCACCATATATTTT.

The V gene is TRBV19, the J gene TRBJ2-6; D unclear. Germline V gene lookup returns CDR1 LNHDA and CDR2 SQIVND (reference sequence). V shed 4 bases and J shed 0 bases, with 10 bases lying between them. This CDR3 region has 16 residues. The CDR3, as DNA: TGTGCCAGTAGTACGACATCCTACTCTGGGGCCAACGTCCTGACTTTC. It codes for CASSTTSYSGANVLTF.

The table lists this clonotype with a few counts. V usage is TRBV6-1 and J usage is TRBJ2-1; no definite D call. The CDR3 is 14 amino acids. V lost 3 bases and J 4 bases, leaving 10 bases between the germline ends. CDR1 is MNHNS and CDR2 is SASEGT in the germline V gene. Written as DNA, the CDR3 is TGTGCCAGCAGTGAGGGTATACCGTACAATGAGCAGTTCTTC. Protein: CASSEGIPYNEQFF.

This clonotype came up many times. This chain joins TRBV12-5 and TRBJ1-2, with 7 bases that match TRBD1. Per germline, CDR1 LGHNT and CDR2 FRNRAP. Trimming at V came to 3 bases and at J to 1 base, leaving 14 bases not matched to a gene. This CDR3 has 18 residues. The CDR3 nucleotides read TGTGCTAGTGGTTTTTCGACCGAGGACAGGAACTATAACTATGGCTACACCTTC. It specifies CASGFSTEDRNYNYGYTF.

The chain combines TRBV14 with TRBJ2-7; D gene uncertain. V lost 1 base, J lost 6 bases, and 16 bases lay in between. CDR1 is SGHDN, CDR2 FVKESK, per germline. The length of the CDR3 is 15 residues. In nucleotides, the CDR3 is TGTGCCAGCAGCCAAGCCGATTGGGGTGATGGCGAGCAGTACTTC. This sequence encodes CASSQADWGDGEQYF. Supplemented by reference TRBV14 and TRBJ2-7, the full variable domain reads EAGVTQFPSHSVIEKGQTVTLRCDPISGHDNLYWYRRVMGKEIKFLLHFVKESKQDESGMPNNRFLAERTGGTYSTLKVQPAELEDSGVYFCASSQADWGDGEQYFGPGTRLTVT.

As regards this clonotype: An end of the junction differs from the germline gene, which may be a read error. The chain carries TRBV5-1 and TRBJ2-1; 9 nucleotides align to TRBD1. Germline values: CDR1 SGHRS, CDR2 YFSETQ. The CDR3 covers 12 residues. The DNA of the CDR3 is TGCCCCAGCAGACAGGGGGAAAATGAGCAGTTCTTC. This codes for CPSRQGENEQFF.

The CDR3 DNA is TGTGCCAGTACTTGGGCGCCTGGAAACACCATATATTTT. Translated, it gives CASTWAPGNTIYF. The chain has TRBV19 and TRBJ1-3; unclear D gene. The CDR3 length is 13 residues. Deletions cut 7 bases from V and 2 bases from J, with 9 bases between. Germline CDR1 and CDR2: LNHDA and SQIVND (reference sequence).

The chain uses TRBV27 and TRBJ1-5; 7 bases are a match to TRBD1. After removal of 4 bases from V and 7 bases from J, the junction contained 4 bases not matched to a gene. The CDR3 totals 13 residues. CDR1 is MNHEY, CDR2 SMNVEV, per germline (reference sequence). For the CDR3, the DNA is TGTGCCAGCAGTTCGACAGGGTGGCAGCCCCAGCATTTT. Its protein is CASSSTGWQPQHF.

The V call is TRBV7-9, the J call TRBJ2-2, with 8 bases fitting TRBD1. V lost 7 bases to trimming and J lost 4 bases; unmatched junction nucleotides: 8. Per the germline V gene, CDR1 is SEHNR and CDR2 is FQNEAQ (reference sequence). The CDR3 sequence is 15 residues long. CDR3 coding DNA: TGTGCCAGCACCCCGGGACAGGCGCTCACCGGGGAGCTGTTTTTT. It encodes CASTPGQALTGELFF.

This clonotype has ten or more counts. CDR3 DNA: TGTGCCTCCTCCTTAGGATTTGGCACTGAAGCTTTCTTT. Amino acid sequence: CASSLGFGTEAFF. The V gene is TRBV19, the J gene TRBJ1-1; D not resolved. Germline assignment: CDR1 LNHDA and CDR2 SQIVND (reference sequence). Between the trimmed V and J ends, which lost 11 bases and 4 bases, there was a span of 17 bases. This CDR3 comprises 13 residues.

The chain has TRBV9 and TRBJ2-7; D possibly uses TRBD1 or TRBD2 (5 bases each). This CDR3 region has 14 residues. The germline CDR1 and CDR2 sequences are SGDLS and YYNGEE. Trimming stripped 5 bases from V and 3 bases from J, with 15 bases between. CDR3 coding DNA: TGTGCCAGCAGACGAGGGGACGGGGACTACGAGCAGTACTTC. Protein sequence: CASRRGDGDYEQYF.

The CDR3 region has the DNA TGTGCCAGCAGCTTAGTCCCTGGGCCAGGGTTCACCGGGGAGCTGTTTTTT. It translates to CASSLVPGPGFTGELFF. V is TRBV7-9 and J is TRBJ2-2; D is possibly TRBD1 (5 bases). The ends were cut back, 1 base at V and 4 bases at J, with 16 bases in the middle. The germline V gene encodes CDR1 SEHNR and CDR2 FQNEAQ (reference sequence). The CDR3 is 17 residues long.

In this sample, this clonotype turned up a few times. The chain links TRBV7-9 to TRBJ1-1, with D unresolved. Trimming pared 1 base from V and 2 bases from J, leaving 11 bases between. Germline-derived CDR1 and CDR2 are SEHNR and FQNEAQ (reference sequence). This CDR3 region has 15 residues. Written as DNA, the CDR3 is TGTGCCAGCAGCTTAGGGGCGAGTCGCAACACTGAAGCTTTCTTT. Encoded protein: CASSLGASRNTEAFF.

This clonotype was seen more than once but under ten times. The CDR3 protein is CASSQRGGIKTYEQYV. The CDR3 nucleotides read TGTGCCAGCAGTCAGCGGGGGGGGATTAAAACCTACGAGCAGTACGTC. V gene TRBV6-1 combines with J gene TRBJ2-7, with 10 bases matching TRBD2. There are 16 residues in the CDR3. Germline CDR1 and CDR2: MNHNS and SASEGT. Trimming removed 5 bases from V and 2 bases from J; junction bases left unmatched: 9.